Listed below are T cell receptor beta chains from one sample, sequenced in a study of blood T cell repertoires in COVID-19. The protocol was immunoSEQ multiplex PCR, while the TCRdb copy is restricted to in-frame clones and leaves out a portion. The sample lists about 240,000 clones, about 80% occurring once. The specimen sequenced was peripheral blood. Source of these receptors: a woman aged 80 or over with acute or convalescent COVID-19. Both conserved end residues are part of each CDR3. Each record gives: D gene, clone size, J gene, V gene, CDR3 protein, CDR3 DNA. D genes are given only for firm matches. Size is stated for part of the rows, as once, few or many counts, or as a class when the clone is expanded.

D gene: TRBD1
clone size: .
J gene: TRBJ1-2
V gene: TRBV10-3
CDR3 protein: CAISSDRGDYGYTF
CDR3 DNA: TGTGCCATCAGTTCGGACAGGGGGGACTATGGCTACACCTTC

D gene: .
clone size: once
J gene: TRBJ1-3
V gene: TRBV12-3/TRBV12-4
CDR3 protein: CASSPRGTIYF
CDR3 DNA: TGTGCCAGCAGTCCCCGGGGCACCATATATTTT

D gene: TRBD1
clone size: .
J gene: TRBJ1-6
V gene: TRBV7-2
CDR3 protein: CASSLAGGTNSPLHF
CDR3 DNA: TGTGCCAGCAGCTTGGCAGGGGGTACGAATTCACCCCTCCACTTT

D gene: .
clone size: .
J gene: TRBJ2-3
V gene: TRBV3-1/TRBV3-2
CDR3 protein: CASSQVPGGTDTQYF
CDR3 DNA: TGTGCCAGCAGCCAAGTCCCAGGGGGCACAGATACGCAGTATTTT

D gene: TRBD1
clone size: .
J gene: TRBJ2-2
V gene: TRBV5-1
CDR3 protein: CASSLGRDSFTGELFF
CDR3 DNA: TGCGCCAGCAGCTTGGGCCGGGACAGCTTCACCGGGGAGCTGTTTTTT

D gene: TRBD1
clone size: .
J gene: TRBJ1-2
V gene: TRBV28
CDR3 protein: CASSTSPQGARGYTF
CDR3 DNA: TGTGCCAGCAGTACTTCCCCCCAGGGGGCGCGGGGCTACACCTTC

D gene: .
clone size: .
J gene: TRBJ1-4
V gene: TRBV19
CDR3 protein: CASSIGGSNEKLFF
CDR3 DNA: TGTGCCAGTAGTATAGGTGGGAGTAATGAAAAACTGTTTTTT

D gene: .
clone size: .
J gene: TRBJ1-6
V gene: TRBV5-5
CDR3 protein: CASSGRSSYNSPLHF
CDR3 DNA: TGTGCCAGCAGCGGCCGCAGCTCCTATAATTCACCCCTCCACTTT

D gene: .
clone size: .
J gene: TRBJ2-2
V gene: TRBV12-3/TRBV12-4
CDR3 protein: CASSTANTGELFF
CDR3 DNA: TGTGCCAGCAGCACTGCGAACACCGGGGAGCTGTTTTTT

D gene: .
clone size: .
J gene: TRBJ2-7
V gene: TRBV6-5
CDR3 protein: CASRGGRNEQYF
CDR3 DNA: TGTGCCAGCAGGGGGGGGCGCAACGAGCAGTACTTC

D gene: .
clone size: .
J gene: TRBJ1-1
V gene: TRBV11-2
CDR3 protein: CASSLDPGSTEAFF
CDR3 DNA: TGTGCCAGCAGCTTAGACCCGGGATCCACTGAAGCTTTCTTT

D gene: TRBD1
clone size: few
J gene: TRBJ1-2
V gene: TRBV2
CDR3 protein: CASSEGTGGAVYGYTF
CDR3 DNA: TGTGCCAGCAGTGAAGGGACAGGGGGCGCCGTGTATGGCTACACCTTC

D gene: .
clone size: .
J gene: TRBJ2-5
V gene: TRBV13
CDR3 protein: CASSYRPTGQETQYF
CDR3 DNA: TGTGCCAGCAGCTACCGCCCTACAGGGCAAGAGACCCAGTACTTC

D gene: TRBD2
clone size: .
J gene: TRBJ2-3
V gene: TRBV5-1
CDR3 protein: CASSTGLAGGTDTQYF
CDR3 DNA: TGCGCCAGCAGCACGGGACTAGCGGGGGGGACAGATACGCAGTATTTT

D gene: TRBD1
clone size: .
J gene: TRBJ1-1
V gene: TRBV18
CDR3 protein: CASSPAGTGANTEAFF
CDR3 DNA: TGTGCCAGCTCACCCGCCGGGACAGGGGCGAACACTGAAGCTTTCTTT

D gene: TRBD1
clone size: .
J gene: TRBJ2-1
V gene: TRBV7-3
CDR3 protein: CASSLTYLPGTGDDEQFF
CDR3 DNA: TGTGCCAGCAGCTTAACGTATCTCCCCGGGACAGGGGACGATGAGCAGTTCTTC

D gene: .
clone size: .
J gene: TRBJ1-1
V gene: TRBV28
CDR3 protein: CASSMTSGINTEAFF
CDR3 DNA: TGTGCCAGCAGCATGACCTCCGGGATCAACACTGAAGCTTTCTTT

D gene: .
clone size: .
J gene: TRBJ1-6
V gene: TRBV5-1
CDR3 protein: CASSLGTDNNSPLHF
CDR3 DNA: TGCGCCAGCAGCTTGGGGACGGACAATAATTCACCCCTCCACTTT

D gene: .
clone size: .
J gene: TRBJ1-2
V gene: TRBV2
CDR3 protein: CASSAQGGYGYTF
CDR3 DNA: TGTGCCAGCAGTGCACAGGGTGGGTATGGCTACACCTTC

D gene: .
clone size: .
J gene: TRBJ1-3
V gene: TRBV2
CDR3 protein: CASSEGPGTGNTIYF
CDR3 DNA: TGTGCCAGCAGTGAAGGACCAGGGACTGGAAACACCATATATTTT

D gene: .
clone size: .
J gene: TRBJ1-6
V gene: TRBV28
CDR3 protein: CASSQPGYGSPLHF
CDR3 DNA: TGTGCCAGCAGCCAGCCGGGGTACGGTTCACCCCTCCACTTT

D gene: .
clone size: .
J gene: TRBJ1-1
V gene: TRBV30
CDR3 protein: CAWSVHRVPLKAFF
CDR3 DNA: TGTGCCTGGAGTGTCCACAGGGTACCCCTTAAAGCTTTCTTT

D gene: TRBD1
clone size: .
J gene: TRBJ2-1
V gene: TRBV18
CDR3 protein: CASSLQGYNEQFF
CDR3 DNA: TGTGCCAGCTCACTACAGGGGTACAATGAGCAGTTCTTC

D gene: TRBD2
clone size: .
J gene: TRBJ2-3
V gene: TRBV28
CDR3 protein: CASRRTSGGFTDTQYF
CDR3 DNA: TGTGCCAGCAGGCGGACTAGCGGGGGATTCACAGATACGCAGTATTTT

D gene: .
clone size: .
J gene: TRBJ1-2
V gene: TRBV12-3/TRBV12-4
CDR3 protein: CASRTTGRDGYTF
CDR3 DNA: TGTGCCAGCAGGACCACAGGGAGGGATGGCTACACCTTC

D gene: .
clone size: .
J gene: TRBJ2-5
V gene: TRBV5-1
CDR3 protein: CASSSPLQETQYF
CDR3 DNA: TGCGCCAGCAGCTCCCCTCTCCAAGAGACCCAGTACTTC

D gene: TRBD1
clone size: .
J gene: TRBJ1-1
V gene: TRBV5-1
CDR3 protein: CASSSPTGVNTEAFF
CDR3 DNA: TGCGCCAGCAGCTCGCCGACAGGGGTGAACACTGAAGCTTTCTTT

D gene: .
clone size: .
J gene: TRBJ2-7
V gene: TRBV7-2
CDR3 protein: CASSLGVTVGEQYF
CDR3 DNA: TGTGCCAGCAGCTTAGGCGTTACGGTTGGCGAGCAGTACTTC

D gene: TRBD2
clone size: .
J gene: TRBJ2-1
V gene: TRBV7-9
CDR3 protein: CASSSGTSAGSSYNEQFF
CDR3 DNA: TGTGCCAGCAGCTCAGGGACTAGCGCTGGGAGCTCCTACAATGAGCAGTTCTTC

D gene: TRBD2
clone size: .
J gene: TRBJ2-1
V gene: TRBV18
CDR3 protein: CASSPRPAGAYNEQFF
CDR3 DNA: TGTGCCAGCTCACCACGACCCGCGGGGGCCTACAATGAGCAGTTCTTC

D gene: .
clone size: .
J gene: TRBJ1-3
V gene: TRBV6-6
CDR3 protein: CASSYSGSSGNTIYF
CDR3 DNA: TGTGCCAGCAGTTACTCGGGCAGCTCTGGAAACACCATATATTTT

D gene: .
clone size: .
J gene: TRBJ2-1
V gene: TRBV15
CDR3 protein: CATSRDPRGNDEQFF
CDR3 DNA: TGTGCCACCAGCAGAGATCCGCGAGGGAACGATGAGCAGTTCTTC

D gene: TRBD1
clone size: .
J gene: TRBJ2-1
V gene: TRBV6-5
CDR3 protein: CASSYSGTGPYNEQFF
CDR3 DNA: TGTGCCAGCAGTTACTCCGGGACAGGGCCCTACAATGAGCAGTTCTTC

D gene: .
clone size: .
J gene: TRBJ2-1
V gene: TRBV11-3
CDR3 protein: CASSLEAHTEQFF
CDR3 DNA: TGTGCCAGCAGCTTAGAGGCCCACACTGAGCAGTTCTTC

D gene: TRBD2
clone size: .
J gene: TRBJ2-7
V gene: TRBV5-1
CDR3 protein: CASSLSGGSYEQYF
CDR3 DNA: TGCGCCAGCAGCTTGAGCGGGGGGTCCTACGAGCAGTACTTC

D gene: .
clone size: .
J gene: TRBJ1-5
V gene: TRBV28
CDR3 protein: CASRGTPNQPQHF
CDR3 DNA: TGTGCCAGCAGGGGGACACCTAATCAGCCCCAGCATTTT

D gene: .
clone size: .
J gene: TRBJ1-3
V gene: TRBV9
CDR3 protein: CASTGTSSGNTIYF
CDR3 DNA: TGTGCCAGCACGGGCACTAGCTCTGGAAACACCATATATTTT

D gene: TRBD2
clone size: .
J gene: TRBJ2-1
V gene: TRBV4-1
CDR3 protein: CASSQTGLAGGSYNEQFF
CDR3 DNA: TGCGCCAGCAGCCAAACTGGACTAGCGGGGGGGTCCTACAATGAGCAGTTCTTC

D gene: .
clone size: .
J gene: TRBJ1-6
V gene: TRBV10-2
CDR3 protein: CASSERLLESPLHF
CDR3 DNA: TGCGCCAGCAGTGAAAGACTTCTGGAATCACCCCTCCACTTT

D gene: .
clone size: .
J gene: TRBJ2-2
V gene: TRBV28
CDR3 protein: CASRQEQGNTGELFF
CDR3 DNA: TGTGCCAGCAGGCAAGAACAGGGAAACACCGGGGAGCTGTTTTTT

D gene: .
clone size: .
J gene: TRBJ1-2
V gene: TRBV2
CDR3 protein: CASSVRDSPLNYGYTF
CDR3 DNA: TGTGCCAGCAGCGTCCGAGACAGCCCTCTTAACTATGGCTACACCTTC

D gene: TRBD2
clone size: .
J gene: TRBJ2-5
V gene: TRBV6-5
CDR3 protein: CASSRGGEETQYF
CDR3 DNA: TGTGCCAGCAGCCGCGGGGGGGAAGAGACCCAGTACTTC

D gene: TRBD2
clone size: .
J gene: TRBJ2-1
V gene: TRBV4-1
CDR3 protein: CASSRTLAGGYNEQFF
CDR3 DNA: TGCGCCAGCAGCCGGACCCTAGCGGGGGGTTACAATGAGCAGTTCTTC

D gene: TRBD1
clone size: .
J gene: TRBJ2-7
V gene: TRBV6-2/TRBV6-3
CDR3 protein: CASSYWQGEYEQYF
CDR3 DNA: TGTGCCAGCAGTTACTGGCAGGGGGAATACGAGCAGTACTTC